The clone carrying this TCR beta chain was counted a few times. Its antigen is as yet unknown. Preparation of the TCRbeta library involved a method that used unique molecular identifiers. TCRdb recomputed calls from the PCR reads with MiXCR, one row per CDR3 protein. This table has about 610,000 distinct CDR3 sequences, 25% to 30% appearing once. These data belong to a study of T-cell reconstitution after alpha-beta-depleted transplantation in children. Points from the study as a whole: It was newly produced T cells that mostly accounted for T-cell counts and diversity one year after transplant. Several hundred rapidly expanded clones from non-depleted graft cells reportedly supplied alpha-beta T cells about two months post-transplant.

The germline gives CDR1 KGHSH, CDR2 LQKENI. CDR3 length equals 13 residues. Trimming removed 6 bases at V and 2 bases at J, with 11 bases between. The chain is built from TRBV18 and TRBJ2-7; D remains unclear. This clonotype was obtained from a boy in the first two years of life with Wiskott-Aldrich syndrome, due to receive a stem cell transplant. The sequencing used PBMCs, collected before TCRalphabeta/CD19-depleted stem cell transplant. The CDR3 loop reads CASSRTATYEQYF. The CDR3 nucleotides read TGTGCCAGCTCTCGGACGGCAACCTACGAGCAGTACTTC.